The clone carrying this T cell receptor (beta chain) was detected only a few times. Its antigen is not known. The CDR3 runs 14 residues. Germline V lookup: CDR1 GTSNPN, CDR2 SVGIG (reference sequence). V was pared by 7 bases and J by 0 bases, with 13 bases between. TCRdb's copy holds only in-frame clones and misses some; the assay was immunoSEQ multiplex PCR. In the table there are roughly 65,000 clones, about 80% of which are singletons. The data were taken from a study of OX40 agonist ivuxolimab in advanced cancers. Looking at the study overall: Dose-escalation cases comprised hepatocellular carcinoma, melanoma, renal cell or head and neck cancer.

Points from the study as a whole: In a subset of nonresponders, normalized T-cell clonal expansion was also low.

This material consisted of CD4+ or CD8+ T cells sorted from blood, taken in a trial of the OX40 agonist ivuxolimab. The chain links TRBV30 to TRBJ1-5, with D perhaps TRBD1 (5 bases). The source is an adult with an advanced solid tumor such as melanoma, head and neck, liver or kidney cancer. CDR3 in DNA: TGTGCCTTCGAACAGGCGAATAGCAATCAGCCCCAGCATTTT. Protein: CAFEQANSNQPQHF.